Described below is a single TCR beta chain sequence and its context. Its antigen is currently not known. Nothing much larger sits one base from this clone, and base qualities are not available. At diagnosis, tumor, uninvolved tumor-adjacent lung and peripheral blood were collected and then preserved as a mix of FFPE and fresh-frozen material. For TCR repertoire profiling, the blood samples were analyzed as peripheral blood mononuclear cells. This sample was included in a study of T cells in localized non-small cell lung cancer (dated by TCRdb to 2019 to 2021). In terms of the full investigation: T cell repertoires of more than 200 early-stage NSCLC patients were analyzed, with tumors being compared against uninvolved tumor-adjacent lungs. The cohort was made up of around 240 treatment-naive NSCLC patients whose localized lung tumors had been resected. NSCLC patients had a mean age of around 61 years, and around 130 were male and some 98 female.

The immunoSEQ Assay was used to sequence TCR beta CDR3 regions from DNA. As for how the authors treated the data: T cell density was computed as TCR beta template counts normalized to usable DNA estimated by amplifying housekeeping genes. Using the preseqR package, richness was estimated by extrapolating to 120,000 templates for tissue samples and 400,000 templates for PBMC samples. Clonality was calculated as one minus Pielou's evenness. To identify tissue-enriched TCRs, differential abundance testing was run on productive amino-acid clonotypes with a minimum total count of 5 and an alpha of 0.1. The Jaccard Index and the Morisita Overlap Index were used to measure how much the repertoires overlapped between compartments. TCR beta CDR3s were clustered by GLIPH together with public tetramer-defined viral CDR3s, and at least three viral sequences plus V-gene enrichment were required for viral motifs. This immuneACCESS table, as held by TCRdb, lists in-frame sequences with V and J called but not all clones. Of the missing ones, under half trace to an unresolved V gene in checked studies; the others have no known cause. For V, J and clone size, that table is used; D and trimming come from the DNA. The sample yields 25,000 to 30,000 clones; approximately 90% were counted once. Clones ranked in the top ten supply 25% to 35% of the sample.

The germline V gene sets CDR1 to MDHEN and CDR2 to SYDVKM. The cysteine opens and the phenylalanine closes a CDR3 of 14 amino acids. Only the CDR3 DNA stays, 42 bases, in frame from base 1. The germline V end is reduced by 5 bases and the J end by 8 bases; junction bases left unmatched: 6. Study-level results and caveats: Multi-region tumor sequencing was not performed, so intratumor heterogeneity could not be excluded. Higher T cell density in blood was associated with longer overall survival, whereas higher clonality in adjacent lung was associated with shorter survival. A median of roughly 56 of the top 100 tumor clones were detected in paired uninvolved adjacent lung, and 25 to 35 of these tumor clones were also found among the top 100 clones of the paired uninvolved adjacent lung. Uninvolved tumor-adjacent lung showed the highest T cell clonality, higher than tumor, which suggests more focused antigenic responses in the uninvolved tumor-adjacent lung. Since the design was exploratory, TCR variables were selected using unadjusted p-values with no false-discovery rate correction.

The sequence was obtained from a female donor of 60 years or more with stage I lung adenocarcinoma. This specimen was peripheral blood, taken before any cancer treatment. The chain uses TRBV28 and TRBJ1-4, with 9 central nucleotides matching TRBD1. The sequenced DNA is TGTGCCAGCAGTCGTCCCGGGACAGGGGAAAAACTGTTTTTT. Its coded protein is CASSRPGTGEKLFF.